This T cell receptor (beta chain) comes out of a study of CD8 T cells in ankylosing spondylitis. Findings and limits, study-wide: The disease-linked clones had a CD8+ phenotype and low blood frequencies.

There are a few counts of this clonotype. The antigen remains unidentified. CDR1 is ENHRY, CDR2 SYGVKD, per germline. The CDR3 covers 15 residues. V dropped 5 bases and J dropped 7; count of bases not matched to a gene: 7. MiXCR was run by TCRdb on the 5' RACE reads, yielding one entry per CDR3 protein. The repertoire holds around 150,000 distinct CDR3 sequences, 15% to 20% seen once, with roughly 7.7% in the top ten. The TCR was taken from a male donor with ankylosing spondylitis or in good health (not recorded which). Specimen: blood, either unsorted or a sorted T cell fraction (not recorded which). The chain recombines TRBV10-3 with TRBJ1-4; 10 nucleotides agree with TRBD1. The CDR3 reads CAISRDRGRGEKLFF. For the CDR3, the DNA is TGTGCCATCAGTAGAGACAGGGGGCGAGGTGAAAAACTGTTTTTT.